A single sample gave rise to the 20 T cell receptor beta chains below, sequenced in a study of cytomegalovirus exposure and HLA in healthy donors. PCR was performed using 60 Vbeta and 13 Jbeta primers. Some clones are missing from TCRdb's copy, which holds only in-frame ones; the method was immunoSEQ multiplex PCR. The table includes 95,000 to 110,000 clones, approximately 80% detected once. The sample comprised PBMCs. The receptors stem from a woman younger than 30 in good health and CMV-seropositive.

This clone was recorded only once. The chain has TRBV19 and TRBJ1-5; TRBD1 matches at 8 bases. The length of the CDR3 is 15 residues. V lost 5 bases and J lost 5; bases outside the gene matches: 8. The germline gives CDR1 LNHDA, CDR2 SQIVND (reference sequence). This CDR3 reads CASSRFAGGDQPQHF. The CDR3 nucleotides are TGTGCCAGTAGTCGCTTCGCAGGGGGCGATCAGCCCCAGCATTTT. The whole variable domain, remainder taken from reference TRBV19 and TRBJ1-5, is DGGITQSPKYLFRKEGQNVTLSCEQNLNHDAMYWYRQDPGQGLRLIYYSQIVNDFQKGDIAEGYSVSREKKESFPLTVTSAQKNPTAFYLCASSRFAGGDQPQHFGDGTRLSIL.

In this sample, this clone turned up a few times. The chain is built from TRBV30 and TRBJ1-3, with unresolved D. Between the trimmed V and J ends, which lost 0 bases and 4 bases, there was a span of 7 bases. Germline V gene sequence: CDR1 GTSNPN, CDR2 SVGIG (reference sequence). This CDR3 contains 13 residues. CDR3 coding DNA: TGTGCCTGGAGTGTGGGCAGGGGAAACACCATATATTTT. As protein: CAWSVGRGNTIYF.

The CDR3 DNA follows: TGTGCCTGGATAAGGGGGAACACTGAAGCTTTCTTT. It is translated as CAWIRGNTEAFF. The chain employs TRBV30 and TRBJ1-1, with TRBD1 as a possible D gene (5 bases). The CDR3 sequence is 12 residues long. Trimming took 4 bases from V and 1 from J, leaving 7 bases between them. CDR1 is GTSNPN and CDR2 is SVGIG in the germline V gene (reference sequence).

The CDR3 nucleotides read TGTGCCAGCAGTCCGAGCGGGATTCTCTATGGCTACACCTTC. Encoded protein: CASSPSGILYGYTF. The gene calls are TRBV6-5 and TRBJ1-2; D is unresolved. The V and J ends lost 5 bases and 4 bases respectively, with 14 bases between them. The length of the CDR3 is 14 residues. The V gene's germline CDR1 is MNHEY and CDR2 SVGAGI.

The V and J genes are TRBV28 and TRBJ1-1; TRBD1 agrees at 9 bases. CDR1 MDHEN and CDR2 SYDVKM come from the germline V gene. The CDR3 has 15 residues. V lost 6 bases to trimming and J lost 4 bases; unmatched junction nucleotides: 9. CDR3 DNA sequence: TGTGCCAGCAGGGGGACAGGGCCGATGAGCACTGAAGCTTTCTTT. Protein product: CASRGTGPMSTEAFF. The full variable domain, its missing parts supplied by reference TRBV28 and TRBJ1-1, is DVKVTQSSRYLVKRTGEKVFLECVQDMDHENMFWYRQDPGLGLRLIYFSYDVKMKEKGDIPEGYSVSREKKERFSLILESASTNQTSMYLCASRGTGPMSTEAFFGQGTRLTVV.

The CDR3 coding sequence is TGCGCCAGCAGCCAAGTAAACAATGAGCAGTTCTTC. This encodes CASSQVNNEQFF. V gene TRBV4-1 combines with J gene TRBJ2-1; no clear D. CDR3 length: 12 residues. CDR1 MGHRA and CDR2 YSYEKL come from the germline V gene. V lost 1 base, J lost 5 bases, and 3 bases lay in between.

V usage is TRBV5-1 and J usage is TRBJ1-5; D call uncertain. Germline V CDR1 and CDR2: SGHRS, YFSETQ. Trimming removed 6 bases at V and 7 bases at J, with 17 bases between. The CDR3 loop spans 14 amino acids. The CDR3 protein is CASTAEAPVQPQHF. In nucleotides, the CDR3 is TGCGCCAGCACCGCGGAGGCCCCAGTACAGCCCCAGCATTTT.

In regard to this clone: Germline is not matched at one junction end, which may reflect a read error. V and J are TRBV7-7 and TRBJ2-1; D is possibly TRBD1 (6 bases). The CDR3 loop spans 14 amino acids. Germline-derived CDR1 and CDR2 are SSHAT and FNYEAQ (reference sequence). The DNA for the CDR3 is TGTGCTAGCAGCTTAGTGCCAGGGGTAGATGAGCAGTTCTTC. Translating it yields CASSLVPGVDEQFF.

The chain employs TRBV4-1 and TRBJ2-7; D gene unclear. The CDR3 has 13 amino acids. Trimming removed 0 bases at V and 0 bases at J, with 3 bases between. Germline V CDR1 and CDR2: MGHRA, YSYEKL. The CDR3 DNA follows: TGCGCCAGCAGCCAAGAGAGCTCCTACGAGCAGTACTTC. Protein: CASSQESSYEQYF.

The chain employs TRBV21-1 and TRBJ2-1; TRBD2, the D gene given by the table, was not confirmed from the DNA. TRBV21-1 is given as a pseudogene. This CDR3 region has 20 residues. The CDR3 sequence: CASSPKGASGRLFGVNEQFF. The CDR3 DNA reads as TGTGCCAGCAGCCCCAAGGGGGCTAGCGGGAGGCTCTTCGGGGTGAATGAGCAGTTCTTC.

This clone has just a few counts. The V call is TRBV2, the J call TRBJ2-3; possibly TRBD1 for D (5 bases). The CDR3 covers 14 residues. Between the trimmed V and J ends, which lost 3 bases and 7 bases, there was a span of 14 bases. CDR1 and CDR2 (germline): SNHLY, FYNNEI. CDR3 sequence (DNA): TGTGCCAGCAGTGACCAGATAGGGGCGAATACGCAGTATTTT. This translates into CASSDQIGANTQYF.

The chain is built from TRBV6-5 and TRBJ1-5; possible D gene TRBD1, 5 bases. Trimming took off 8 bases at V and 5 bases at J, with 13 bases between the two ends. The germline V gene encodes CDR1 MNHEY and CDR2 SVGAGI. CDR3 length: 13 amino acids. CDR3 sequence: CASQRGLDQPQHF. Here the CDR3 DNA reads TGTGCCAGCCAGCGGGGACTCGATCAGCCCCAGCATTTT.

CDR3 sequence: CASSMDRGRGETQYF. The CDR3, as DNA: TGTGCCAGTAGTATGGACAGGGGGCGAGGAGAGACCCAGTACTTC. V and J are TRBV19 and TRBJ2-5, with 11 bases identical to TRBD1. V lost 3 bases to trimming and J lost 4 bases; unmatched junction nucleotides: 4. Germline loops: CDR1 LNHDA, CDR2 SQIVND (reference sequence). The length of the CDR3 is 15 residues.

The chain has TRBV7-9 and TRBJ2-1; 13 positions agree with TRBD2. The CDR3 has 15 amino acids. The germline V gene has CDR1 SEHNR and CDR2 FQNEAQ (reference sequence). The V gene end was trimmed by 6 bases and the J gene end by 10 bases; junction bases not matched to a gene: 9. The CDR3 is CASSPLTSGRREQFF. The CDR3 DNA follows: TGTGCCAGCAGTCCCCTGACTAGCGGGAGGAGGGAGCAGTTCTTC.

This clone was seen more than once but under ten times. The V gene is TRBV6-5, the J gene TRBJ2-5, with TRBD2 matching over 8 bases. Germline V gene lookup returns CDR1 MNHEY and CDR2 SVGAGI. The CDR3 length is 16 residues. J lost 5 bases, V lost 3 bases, and 11 bases had no gene match. The DNA for the CDR3 is TGTGCCAGCAGTTATGAGGGTAGCGGGATGGTTGAGACCCAGTACTTC. Translating it yields CASSYEGSGMVETQYF.

The J gene is TRBJ1-1, the V gene TRBV10-3; D is undetermined. Trimming shortened V by 7 bases and J by 5 bases, and 8 bases separated the two germline ends. CDR1 ENHRY and CDR2 SYGVKD come from the germline V gene. CDR3 length equals 11 residues. CDR3 protein: CAITGGTEAFF. CDR3 bases: TGTGCCATCACGGGTGGAACTGAAGCTTTCTTT.

V gene TRBV9 combines with J gene TRBJ1-4; 7 nucleotides line up with TRBD1. The CDR3 is made up of 15 amino acids. The germline V gene encodes CDR1 SGDLS and CDR2 YYNGEE. Losses at the gene ends were 3 bases for V and 7 bases for J; bases not matched to a gene: 9. The chain's CDR3 is CASSERDSPLEKLFF. The CDR3 DNA is TGTGCCAGCAGCGAGAGGGACAGTCCTCTTGAAAAACTGTTTTTT.

This clone was detected only once. The chain recombines TRBV28 with TRBJ1-2, with 10 bases matching TRBD1. The V gene end was trimmed by 6 bases and the J gene end by 4 bases; junction bases not matched to a gene: 8. CDR1 MDHEN and CDR2 SYDVKM come from the germline V gene. The CDR3 is made up of 15 amino acids. CDR3 DNA sequence: TGTGCCAGCAGCCTGGACAGGGGGAAGGCCTATGGCTACACCTTC. Its protein is CASSLDRGKAYGYTF.

In regard to this clone: Other nucleotide sequences in the sample specify the same CDR3. V usage is TRBV5-1 and J usage is TRBJ2-3, with 9 bases aligning to TRBD2. Germline V CDR1 and CDR2: SGHRS, YFSETQ. CDR3 size: 15 residues. The trim removed 0 bases at V and 4 bases at J, leaving 3 bases unmatched. The CDR3 coding sequence is TGCGCCAGCAGCTTGGAAGGCGGGAGGGCAGATACGCAGTATTTT. It codes for CASSLEGGRADTQYF.

The chain is built from TRBV5-1 and TRBJ2-7; possible D gene TRBD2, 6 bases. The length of the CDR3 is 17 residues. CDR1 and CDR2 (germline): SGHRS, YFSETQ. Trimming took off 4 bases at V and 2 bases at J, with 22 bases between the two ends. The CDR3 region is CASSPVEGRSVPYEQYF. The CDR3 coding sequence is TGCGCCAGCAGCCCCGTGGAGGGGCGCTCCGTGCCCTACGAGCAGTACTTC.